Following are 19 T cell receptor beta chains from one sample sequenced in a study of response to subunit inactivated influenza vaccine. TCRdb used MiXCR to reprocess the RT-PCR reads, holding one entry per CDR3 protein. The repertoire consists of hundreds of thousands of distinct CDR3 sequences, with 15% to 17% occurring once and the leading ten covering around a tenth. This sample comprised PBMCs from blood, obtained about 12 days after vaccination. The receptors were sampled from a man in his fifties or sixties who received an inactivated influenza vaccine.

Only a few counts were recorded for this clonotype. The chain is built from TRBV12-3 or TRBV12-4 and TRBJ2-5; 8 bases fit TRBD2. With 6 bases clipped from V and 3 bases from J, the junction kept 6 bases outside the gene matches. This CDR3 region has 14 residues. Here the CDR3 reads CASRGAGAKETQYF. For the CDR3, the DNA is TGTGCCAGCAGGGGAGCGGGGGCCAAAGAGACCCAGTACTTC.

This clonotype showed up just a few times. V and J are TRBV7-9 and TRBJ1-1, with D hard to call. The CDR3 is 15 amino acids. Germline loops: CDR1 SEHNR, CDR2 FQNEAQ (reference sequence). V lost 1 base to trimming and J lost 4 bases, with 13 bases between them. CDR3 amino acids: CASSLGPGSGTEAFF. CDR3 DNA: TGTGCCAGCAGCTTAGGTCCCGGGTCGGGCACTGAAGCTTTCTTT. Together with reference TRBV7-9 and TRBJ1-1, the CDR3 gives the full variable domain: DTGVSQNPRHKITKRGQNVTFRCDPISEHNRLYWYRQTLGQGPEFLTYFQNEAQLEKSRLLSDRFSAERPKGSFSTLEIQRTEQGDSAMYLCASSLGPGSGTEAFFGQGTRLTVV.

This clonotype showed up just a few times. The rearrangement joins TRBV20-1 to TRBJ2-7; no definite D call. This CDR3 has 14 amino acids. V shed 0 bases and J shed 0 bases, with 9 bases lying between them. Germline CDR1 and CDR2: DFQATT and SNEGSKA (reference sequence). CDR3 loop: CSAREDASSYEQYF. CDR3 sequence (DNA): TGCAGTGCTAGAGAGGACGCGAGCTCCTACGAGCAGTACTTC.

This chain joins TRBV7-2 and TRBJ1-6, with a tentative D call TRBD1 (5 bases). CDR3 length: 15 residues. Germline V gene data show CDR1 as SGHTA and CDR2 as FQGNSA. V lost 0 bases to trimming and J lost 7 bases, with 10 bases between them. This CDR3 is CASSLAGAENSPLHF. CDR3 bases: TGTGCCAGCAGCTTAGCAGGGGCCGAAAATTCACCCCTCCACTTT.

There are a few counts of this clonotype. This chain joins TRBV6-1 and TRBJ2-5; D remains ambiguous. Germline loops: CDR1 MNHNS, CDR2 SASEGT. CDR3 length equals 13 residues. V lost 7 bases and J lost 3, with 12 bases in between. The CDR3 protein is CASTPPGKETQYF. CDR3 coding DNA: TGTGCCAGCACCCCTCCAGGAAAAGAGACCCAGTACTTC.

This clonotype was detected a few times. CDR3 sequence (DNA): TGCGCCAGCAGCCAAACTACCACCGGGGAGCTGTTTTTT. Protein product: CASSQTTTGELFF. This rearrangement joins TRBV4-1 to TRBJ2-2; D call uncertain. CDR1 and CDR2 from the germline V gene are MGHRA and YSYEKL. The CDR3 length is 13 residues. Trimming left V 2 bases short and J 4 bases short, with 5 bases between.

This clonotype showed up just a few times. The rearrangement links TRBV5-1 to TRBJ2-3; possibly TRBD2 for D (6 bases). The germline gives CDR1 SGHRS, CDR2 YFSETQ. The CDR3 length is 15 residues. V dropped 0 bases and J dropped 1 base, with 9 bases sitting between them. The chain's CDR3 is CASSLGEVGTDTQYF. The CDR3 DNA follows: TGCGCCAGCAGCTTGGGGGAGGTAGGCACAGATACGCAGTATTTT.

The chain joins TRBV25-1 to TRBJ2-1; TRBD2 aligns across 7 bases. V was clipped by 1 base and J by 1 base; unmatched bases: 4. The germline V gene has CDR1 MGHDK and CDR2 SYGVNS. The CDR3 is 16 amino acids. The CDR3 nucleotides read TGTGCCAGCAGTGAATGGGGCGGGAGTTCCTACAATGAGCAGTTCTTC. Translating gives CASSEWGGSSYNEQFF.

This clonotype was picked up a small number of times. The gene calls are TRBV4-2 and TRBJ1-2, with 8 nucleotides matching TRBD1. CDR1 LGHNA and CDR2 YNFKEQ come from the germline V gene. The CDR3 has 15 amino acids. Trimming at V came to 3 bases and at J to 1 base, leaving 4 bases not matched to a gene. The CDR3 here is CASSQQDRDNYGYTF. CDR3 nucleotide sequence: TGTGCCAGCAGCCAGCAGGACAGGGATAACTATGGCTACACCTTC.

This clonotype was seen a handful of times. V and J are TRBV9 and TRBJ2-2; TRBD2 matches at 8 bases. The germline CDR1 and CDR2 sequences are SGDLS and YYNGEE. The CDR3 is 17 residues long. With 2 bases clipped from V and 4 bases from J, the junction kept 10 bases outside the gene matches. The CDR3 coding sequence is TGTGCCAGCAGCGTTTCCCCGGGAGGGACGGGCACCGGGGAGCTGTTTTTT. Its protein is CASSVSPGGTGTGELFF.

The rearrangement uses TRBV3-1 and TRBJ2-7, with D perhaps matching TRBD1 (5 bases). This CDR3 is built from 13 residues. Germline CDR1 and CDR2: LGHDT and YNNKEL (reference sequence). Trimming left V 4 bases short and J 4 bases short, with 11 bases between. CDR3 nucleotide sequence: TGTGCCAGCAGCCCAGGGTTCTCGTACGAGCAGTACTTC. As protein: CASSPGFSYEQYF.

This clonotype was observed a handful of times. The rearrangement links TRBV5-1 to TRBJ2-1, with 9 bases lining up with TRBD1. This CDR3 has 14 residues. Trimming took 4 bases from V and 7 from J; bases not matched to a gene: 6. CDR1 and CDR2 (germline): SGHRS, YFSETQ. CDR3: CASSLPDRGNEQFF. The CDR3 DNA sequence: TGCGCCAGCAGCCTCCCGGACAGGGGTAATGAGCAGTTCTTC. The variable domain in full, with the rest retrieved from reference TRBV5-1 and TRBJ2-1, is KAGVTQTPRYLIKTRGQQVTLSCSPISGHRSVSWYQQTPGQGLQFLFEYFSETQRNKGNFPGRFSGRQFSNSRSEMNVSTLELGDSALYLCASSLPDRGNEQFFGPGTRLTVL.

CDR3 amino acids: CASSLTGSGYEQYF. CDR3 sequence (DNA): TGTGCCAGCAGTTTGACAGGGAGTGGGTACGAGCAGTACTTC. The chain combines TRBV28 with TRBJ2-7, with 7 bases that match TRBD1. The length of the CDR3 is 14 residues. Germline V gene sequence: CDR1 MDHEN, CDR2 SYDVKM. J was trimmed by 4 bases and V by 3 bases; bases with no gene match: 6. The whole variable domain, filled in from reference TRBV28 and TRBJ2-7, reads DVKVTQSSRYLVKRTGEKVFLECVQDMDHENMFWYRQDPGLGLRLIYFSYDVKMKEKGDIPEGYSVSREKKERFSLILESASTNQTSMYLCASSLTGSGYEQYFGPGTRLTVT.

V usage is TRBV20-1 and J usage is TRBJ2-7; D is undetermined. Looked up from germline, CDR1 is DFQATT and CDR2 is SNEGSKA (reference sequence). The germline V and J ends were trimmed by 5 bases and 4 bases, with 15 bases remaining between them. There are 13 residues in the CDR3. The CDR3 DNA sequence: TGCAGTGCTCCCGAACCACATCTTTACGAGCAGTACTTC. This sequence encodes CSAPEPHLYEQYF.

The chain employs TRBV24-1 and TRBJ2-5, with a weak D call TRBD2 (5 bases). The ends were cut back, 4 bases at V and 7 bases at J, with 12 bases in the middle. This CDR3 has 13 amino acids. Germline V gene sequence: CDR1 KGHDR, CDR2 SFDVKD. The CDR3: CATSDFGVGTQYF. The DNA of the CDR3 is TGTGCCACCAGTGACTTCGGGGTGGGGACCCAGTACTTC.

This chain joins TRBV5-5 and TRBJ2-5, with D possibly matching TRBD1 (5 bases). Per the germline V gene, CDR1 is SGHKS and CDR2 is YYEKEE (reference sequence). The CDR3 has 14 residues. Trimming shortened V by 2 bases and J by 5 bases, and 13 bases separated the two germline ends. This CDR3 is CASSLPGNYETQYF. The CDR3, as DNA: TGTGCCAGCAGCTTACCAGGGAACTATGAGACCCAGTACTTC.

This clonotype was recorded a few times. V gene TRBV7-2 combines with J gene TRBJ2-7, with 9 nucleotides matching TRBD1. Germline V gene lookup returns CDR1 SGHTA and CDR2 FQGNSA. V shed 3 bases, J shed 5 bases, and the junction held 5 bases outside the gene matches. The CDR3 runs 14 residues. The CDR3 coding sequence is TGTGCCAGCAGCTTTGGGACAGGGCGAAACGAGCAGTACTTC. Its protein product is CASSFGTGRNEQYF.

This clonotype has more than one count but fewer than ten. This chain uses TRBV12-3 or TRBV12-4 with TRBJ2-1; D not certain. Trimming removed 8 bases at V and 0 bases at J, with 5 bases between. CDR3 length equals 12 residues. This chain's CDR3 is CASGSSYNEQFF. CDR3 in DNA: TGTGCCAGCGGAAGCTCCTACAATGAGCAGTTCTTC.

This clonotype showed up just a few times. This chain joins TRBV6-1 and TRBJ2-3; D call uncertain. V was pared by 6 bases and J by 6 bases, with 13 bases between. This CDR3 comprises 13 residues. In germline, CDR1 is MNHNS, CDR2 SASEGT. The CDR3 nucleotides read TGTGCCAGCAGACCCCCCAGCATTGATACGCAGTATTTT. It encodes CASRPPSIDTQYF.